This T cell receptor (beta chain) is from a study of control samples from healthy donors and cancer patients. Looked up from germline, CDR1 is SGHVS and CDR2 is FNYEAQ. This CDR3 is built from 17 residues. The V end was cut by 5 bases, the J end by 0 bases, with 17 bases between. TCRdb keeps only in-frame clones here, not all; method: immunoSEQ multiplex PCR. The sample consists of 210,000 or so clones, over 80% of them appearing once. The chain is built from TRBV7-6 and TRBJ1-5; D ambiguous. The TCR originated in a man aged 30 to 39 in good health. The sequenced sample was blood. CDR3: CASSKDLRTDSNQPQHF. Here the CDR3 DNA reads TGTGCCAGCAGCAAAGATCTAAGGACGGATAGCAATCAGCCCCAGCATTTT.